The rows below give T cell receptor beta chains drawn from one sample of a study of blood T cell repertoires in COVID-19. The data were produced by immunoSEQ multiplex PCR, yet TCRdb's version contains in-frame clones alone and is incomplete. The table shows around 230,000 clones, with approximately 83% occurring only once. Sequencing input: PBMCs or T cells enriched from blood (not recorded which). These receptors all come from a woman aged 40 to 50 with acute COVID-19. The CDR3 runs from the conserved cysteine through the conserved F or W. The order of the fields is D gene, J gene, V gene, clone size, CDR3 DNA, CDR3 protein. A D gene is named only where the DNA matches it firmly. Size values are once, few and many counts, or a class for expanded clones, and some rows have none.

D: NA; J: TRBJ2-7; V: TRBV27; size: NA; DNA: TGTGCCAGCAGGCCGGGGGACGGCCACTACTACGAGCAGTACTTC; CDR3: CASRPGDGHYYEQYF
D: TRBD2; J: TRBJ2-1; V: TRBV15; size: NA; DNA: TGTGCCACCAGCCGTGGGCGGGGCGGGAGGCCGGGCTATGAGCAGTTCTTC; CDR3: CATSRGRGGRPGYEQFF
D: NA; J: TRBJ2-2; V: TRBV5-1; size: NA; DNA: TGCGCCAGCAGGACGGGGGACGGCGACACCGGGGAGCTGTTTTTT; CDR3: CASRTGDGDTGELFF
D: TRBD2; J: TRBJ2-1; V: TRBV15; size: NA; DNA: TGTGCCACCAGCAGAGATCTCCGAGCGGGAGCCTACAATGAGCAGTTCTTC; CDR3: CATSRDLRAGAYNEQFF
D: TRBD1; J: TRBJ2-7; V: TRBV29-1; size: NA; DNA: TGCAGCGTTGGAAGCTGGTTGGCCCGGGACAGGGGTTCCTACGAGCAGTACTTC; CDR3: CSVGSWLARDRGSYEQYF
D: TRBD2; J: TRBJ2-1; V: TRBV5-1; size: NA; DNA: TGCGCCAGCAGCACAAAAGGACTAGCGGGCTCCTACAATGAGCAGTTCTTC; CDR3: CASSTKGLAGSYNEQFF
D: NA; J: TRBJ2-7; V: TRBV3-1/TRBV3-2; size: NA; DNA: TGTGCCAGCAGTTCCACGGAGGACTACGAGCAGTACTTC; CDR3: CASSSTEDYEQYF
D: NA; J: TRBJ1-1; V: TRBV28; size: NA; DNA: TGTGCCAGCAGCCGCTACCCGGGACAACCGAACACTGAAGCTTTCTTT; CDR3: CASSRYPGQPNTEAFF
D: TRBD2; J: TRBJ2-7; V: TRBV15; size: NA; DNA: TGTGCCACCAGCAGAGGTGGGCGACTAGCTGACTACGAGCAGTACTTC; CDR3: CATSRGGRLADYEQYF
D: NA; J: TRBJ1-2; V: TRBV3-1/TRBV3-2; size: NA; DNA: TGTGCCAGCAGCCAAGATCAGGGTAACTATGGCTACACCTTC; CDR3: CASSQDQGNYGYTF
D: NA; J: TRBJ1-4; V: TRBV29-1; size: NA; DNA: TGCAGCGTTGGACTGGGGGCACGAGAAAAACTGTTTTTT; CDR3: CSVGLGAREKLFF
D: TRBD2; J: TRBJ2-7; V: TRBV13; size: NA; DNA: TGTGCCAGCAGCTTAAGGACTAGAGACGAGCAGTACTTC; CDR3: CASSLRTRDEQYF
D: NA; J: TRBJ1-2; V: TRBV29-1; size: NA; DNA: TGCAGCGCCAGGACGGGGAATACTAACTATGGCTACACCTTC; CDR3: CSARTGNTNYGYTF
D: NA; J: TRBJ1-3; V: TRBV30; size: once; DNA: TGTGCCTGGACTATAAGAACTACGGGTTACTCTGGAAACACCATATATTTT; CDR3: CAWTIRTTGYSGNTIYF
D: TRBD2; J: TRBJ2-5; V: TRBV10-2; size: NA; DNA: TGCGCCAGCACGGGAGGGCTGGAGACCCAGTACTTC; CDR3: CASTGGLETQYF
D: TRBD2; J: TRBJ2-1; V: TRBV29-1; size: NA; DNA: TGCAGCCTGGGGGGGAGGGCCTACTTTGAGCAGTTCTTC; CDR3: CSLGGRAYFEQFF
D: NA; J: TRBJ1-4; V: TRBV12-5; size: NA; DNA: TGTGCTAGTGGTTCAGGGCAGGGACACGAAAAACTGTTTTTT; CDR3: CASGSGQGHEKLFF
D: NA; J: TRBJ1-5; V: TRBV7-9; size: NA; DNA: TGTGCCAGCAGCTCGGGAGGGAACCAGCCCCAGCATTTT; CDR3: CASSSGGNQPQHF
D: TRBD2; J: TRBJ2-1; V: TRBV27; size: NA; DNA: TGTGCCATCTCACGGGGGGCTAGCGGGAGTAGAGGGAATGAGCAGTTCTTC; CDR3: CAISRGASGSRGNEQFF
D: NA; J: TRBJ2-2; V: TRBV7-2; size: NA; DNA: TGTGCCAGCAGCTTAGTGCATGGGATCAGGGTCGGGGAGCTGTTTTTT; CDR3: CASSLVHGIRVGELFF
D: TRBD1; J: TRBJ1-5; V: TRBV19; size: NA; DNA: TGTGCCAGTAGTACTAATACAGGGGGCAGCAATCAGCCCCAGCATTTT; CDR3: CASSTNTGGSNQPQHF
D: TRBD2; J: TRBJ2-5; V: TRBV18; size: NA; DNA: TGTGCCAGCTCACCTTGGACTAGCGGGAGGGCCACAGAGACCCAGTACTTC; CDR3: CASSPWTSGRATETQYF
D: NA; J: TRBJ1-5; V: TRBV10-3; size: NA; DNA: TGTGCCATCAGTACAGGGAGGGATCAGCCCCAGCATTTT; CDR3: CAISTGRDQPQHF
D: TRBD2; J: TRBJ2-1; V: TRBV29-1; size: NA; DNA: TGCAGCGTTGACTGGGGAGCTAGCGGGAGTTCTGGCTACAATGAGCAGTTCTTC; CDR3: CSVDWGASGSSGYNEQFF
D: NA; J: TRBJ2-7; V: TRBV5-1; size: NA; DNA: TGCGCCAGCAGCGAGAGGTATTTACCCTACGAGCAGTACTTC; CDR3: CASSERYLPYEQYF
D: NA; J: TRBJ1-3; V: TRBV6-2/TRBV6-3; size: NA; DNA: TGTGCCAGCAGCAACGGAGACGGCCCTGGAAACACCATATATTTT; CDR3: CASSNGDGPGNTIYF
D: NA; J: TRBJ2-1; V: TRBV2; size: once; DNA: TGTGCCAGGGCGAAGTCCGGGACATCATACAATGAGCAGTTCTTC; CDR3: CARAKSGTSYNEQFF
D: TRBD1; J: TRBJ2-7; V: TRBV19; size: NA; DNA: TGTGCCAGTAGTAAACCGGGACAGACCCCCTACGAGCAGTACTTC; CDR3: CASSKPGQTPYEQYF
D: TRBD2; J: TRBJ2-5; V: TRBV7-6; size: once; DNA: TGTGCCAGCAGCACCCAAGGACTAGCGGGAGGACATCAAGAGACCCAGTACTTC; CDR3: CASSTQGLAGGHQETQYF
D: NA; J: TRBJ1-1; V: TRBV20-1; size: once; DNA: TGCAGTGCTAGTTTTGGTTTCGGCACTGAAGCTTTCTTT; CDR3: CSASFGFGTEAFF
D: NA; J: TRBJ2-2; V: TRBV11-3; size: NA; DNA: TGTGCCAGCAGCTTAGCCCAGGGACTCACCGGGGAGCTGTTTTTT; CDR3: CASSLAQGLTGELFF
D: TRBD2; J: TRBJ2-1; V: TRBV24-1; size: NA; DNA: TGTGCCACCAGTGACCCGGGGACTAGCGTAGACAATGAGCAGTTCTTC; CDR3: CATSDPGTSVDNEQFF
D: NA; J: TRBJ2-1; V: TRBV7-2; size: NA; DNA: TGTGCCAGCAGCTTCGTATTGCGGGCCCCCTACAATGAGCAGTTCTTC; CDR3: CASSFVLRAPYNEQFF
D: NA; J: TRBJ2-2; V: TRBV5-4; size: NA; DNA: TGTGCCAGCAGCTTCGGCCGGAGGGCGGTTACCGGGGAGCTGTTTTTT; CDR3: CASSFGRRAVTGELFF
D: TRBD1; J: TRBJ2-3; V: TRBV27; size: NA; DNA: TGTGCCAGCAGCCTGGGGGCAGGGGGCTCGGATACGCAGTATTTT; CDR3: CASSLGAGGSDTQYF
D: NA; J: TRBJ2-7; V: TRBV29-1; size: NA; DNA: TGCAGCGTTGAAAGAGCTAACTCCTACGAGCAGTACTTC; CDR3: CSVERANSYEQYF
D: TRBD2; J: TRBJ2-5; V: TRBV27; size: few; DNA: TGTGCCAGCAGTTTAGATTGGGGGTCTAGCGGAGAGACCCAGTACTTC; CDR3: CASSLDWGSSGETQYF
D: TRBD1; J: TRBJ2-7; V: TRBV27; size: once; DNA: TGTGCCAGCAGTTTAGGTGGACAGGGATTAAACTACGAGCAGTACTTC; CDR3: CASSLGGQGLNYEQYF
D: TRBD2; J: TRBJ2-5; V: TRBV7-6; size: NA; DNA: TGTGCCAGCAGCATGGGACTAGCGGGACGGGAGACCCAGTACTTC; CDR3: CASSMGLAGRETQYF
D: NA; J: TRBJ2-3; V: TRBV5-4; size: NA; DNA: TGTGCCAGCAGACTACTTCAATCTAGCACAGATACGCAGTATTTT; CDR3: CASRLLQSSTDTQYF
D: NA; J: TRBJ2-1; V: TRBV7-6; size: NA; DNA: TGTGCCAGCGCCCTCCTTAAGGGCGGGCGTTCCTACAATGAGCAGTTCTTC; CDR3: CASALLKGGRSYNEQFF
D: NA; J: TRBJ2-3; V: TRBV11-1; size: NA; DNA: TGTGCCAGCAGCTTGGACAGCCAAAGGCAGTATTTT; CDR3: CASSLDSQRQYF
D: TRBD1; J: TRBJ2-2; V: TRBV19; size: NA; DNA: TGTGCCAGTAGTATGCTGGGACAGGGACGGACCGGGGAGCTGTTTTTT; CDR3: CASSMLGQGRTGELFF
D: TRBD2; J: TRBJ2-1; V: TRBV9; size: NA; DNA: TGTGCCAGCAGCGTAGAGGAGCGGGAGAGTGATGAGCAGTTCTTC; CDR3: CASSVEERESDEQFF
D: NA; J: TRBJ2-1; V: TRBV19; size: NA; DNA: TGTGCCAGTAGTATCCAGCTAGAAGGCAATGAGCAGTTCTTC; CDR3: CASSIQLEGNEQFF
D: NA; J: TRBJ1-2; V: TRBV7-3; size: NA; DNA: TGTGCCAGCAGTTACACCGCGGCATCTAACTATGGCTACACCTTC; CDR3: CASSYTAASNYGYTF
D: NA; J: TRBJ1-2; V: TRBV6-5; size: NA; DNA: TGTGCCAGCAGTTACAAGTTTCCAGGGGCTAACTATGGCTACACCTTC; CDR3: CASSYKFPGANYGYTF
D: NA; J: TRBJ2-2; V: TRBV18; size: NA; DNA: TGTGCCAGCTCAGAGGAGATGAACACCGGGGAGCTGTTTTTT; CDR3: CASSEEMNTGELFF
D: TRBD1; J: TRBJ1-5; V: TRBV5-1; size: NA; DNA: TGCGCCAGCAGCTTGGAGGGTACAGGGGGCCATCCCCAGCATTTT; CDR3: CASSLEGTGGHPQHF
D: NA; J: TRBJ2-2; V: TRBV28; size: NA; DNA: TGTGCCCTCCAGGGGTCTAGCGGTGAGGGCGGGGAGCTGTTTTTT; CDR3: CALQGSSGEGGELFF
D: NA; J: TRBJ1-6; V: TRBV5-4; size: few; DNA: TGTGCCAGCAGCTTGCTGTCACAGGGTGCCGGAAATTCACCCCTCCACTTT; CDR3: CASSLLSQGAGNSPLHF
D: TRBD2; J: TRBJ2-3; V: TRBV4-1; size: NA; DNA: TGCGCCAGCAGCCAACTCGCTAGCGGAAGCACAGATACGCAGTATTTT; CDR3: CASSQLASGSTDTQYF